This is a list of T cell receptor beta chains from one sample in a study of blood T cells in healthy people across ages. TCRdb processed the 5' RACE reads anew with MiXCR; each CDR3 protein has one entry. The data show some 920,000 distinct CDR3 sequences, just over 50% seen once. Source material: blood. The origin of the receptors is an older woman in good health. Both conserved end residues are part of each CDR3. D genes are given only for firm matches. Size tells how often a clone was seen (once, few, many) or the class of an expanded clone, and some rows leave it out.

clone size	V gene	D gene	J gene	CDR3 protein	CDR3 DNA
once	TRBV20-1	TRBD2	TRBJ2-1	CSAPPLAVYNEQFF	TGCAGTGCTCCCCCCCTAGCGGTCTACAATGAGCAGTTCTTC
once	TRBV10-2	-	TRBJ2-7	CASRTALDYNEQYF	TGCGCCAGCAGGACCGCACTAGACTACAATGAGCAGTACTTC
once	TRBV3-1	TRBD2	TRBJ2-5	CASSQGLAWNQETQYF	TGTGCCAGCAGCCAGGGACTAGCTTGGAACCAAGAGACCCAGTACTTC
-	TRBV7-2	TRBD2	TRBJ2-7	CASSRGLDRYEQYF	TGTGCCAGCAGCCGGGGACTAGATCGGTACGAGCAGTACTTC
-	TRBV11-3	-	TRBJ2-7	CASSLGFSGYSYNEQYF	TGTGCCAGCAGCTTAGGATTCAGCGGATATTCCTACAATGAGCAGTACTTC
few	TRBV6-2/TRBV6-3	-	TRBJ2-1	CASRTTGVSYNEQFF	TGTGCCAGTAGAACGACGGGTGTTTCCTACAATGAGCAGTTCTTC
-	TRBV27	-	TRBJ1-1	CASSQSVGNTEAFF	TGTGCCAGCAGCCAATCCGTAGGGAACACTGAAGCTTTCTTT
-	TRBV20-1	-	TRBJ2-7	CSARLSSYEQYF	TGCAGTGCTAGGCTGAGCTCCTACGAGCAGTACTTC
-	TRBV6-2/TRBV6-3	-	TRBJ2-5	CASSSLGSLQETQYF	TGTGCCAGCAGTTCTTTGGGGTCCCTTCAAGAGACCCAGTACTTC
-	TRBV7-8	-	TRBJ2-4	CASSAREGGVKNIQYF	TGTGCCAGCAGCGCCCGAGAGGGAGGAGTCAAAAACATTCAGTACTTC
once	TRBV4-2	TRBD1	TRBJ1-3	CASSGQVLGNTIYF	TGTGCCAGCAGCGGACAGGTGCTCGGAAACACCATATATTTT
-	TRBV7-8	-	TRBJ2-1	CASSYVTRLNKQFF	TGTGCCAGCAGCTATGTGACTCGCCTCAATAAGCAGTTCTTC
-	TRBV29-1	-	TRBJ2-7	CSVESGIHEQYF	TGCAGCGTTGAATCCGGGATCCACGAGCAGTACTTC
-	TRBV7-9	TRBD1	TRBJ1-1	CASFAGGVSEAFF	TGTGCCAGTTTCGCAGGGGGCGTCTCTGAAGCTTTCTTT
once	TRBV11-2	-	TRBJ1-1	CASSPRVMNTEAFF	TGTGCCAGCAGCCCCCGGGTCATGAACACTGAAGCTTTCTTT
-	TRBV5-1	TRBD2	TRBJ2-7	CASSPRGSLSGGSYEQYF	TGCGCCAGCAGCCCCAGGGGATCACTTAGCGGGGGATCCTACGAGCAGTACTTC
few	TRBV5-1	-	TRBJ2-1	CASNSGEPYNEQFF	TGCGCCAGCAACTCGGGGGAGCCTTACAATGAGCAGTTCTTC
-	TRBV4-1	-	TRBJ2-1	CASSQAGSSYNEQFF	TGCGCCAGCAGCCAAGCGGGTAGCTCCTACAATGAGCAGTTCTTC
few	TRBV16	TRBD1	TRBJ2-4	CASSQSGTGTNIQYF	TGTGCCAGCAGCCAATCGGGGACAGGGACGAACATTCAGTACTTC
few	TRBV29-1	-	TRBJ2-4	CSVESSGNIQYF	TGCAGCGTTGAGTCCTCGGGAAACATTCAGTACTTC
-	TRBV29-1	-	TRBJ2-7	CSVDSPGRGFYEQYF	TGCAGCGTTGACTCCCCGGGACGGGGTTTCTACGAGCAGTACTTC
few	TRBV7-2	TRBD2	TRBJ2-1	CASTKLAGYYNEQFF	TGTGCCAGCACAAAACTAGCGGGATACTACAATGAGCAGTTCTTC
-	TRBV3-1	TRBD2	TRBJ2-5	CASSQGLAGQQETQYF	TGTGCCAGCAGCCAAGGACTAGCGGGACAACAAGAGACCCAGTACTTC
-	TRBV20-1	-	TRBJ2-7	CSANVRAARQYF	TGCAGTGCAAATGTGCGGGCCGCGAGGCAGTACTTC
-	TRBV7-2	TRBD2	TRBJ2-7	CASSSGLEGYEQYF	TGTGCCAGCAGCTCTGGACTAGAGGGGTACGAGCAGTACTTC
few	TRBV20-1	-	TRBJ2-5	CSAIIPRSLQETQYF	TGCAGTGCTATCATCCCGCGGAGCTTGCAAGAGACCCAGTACTTC